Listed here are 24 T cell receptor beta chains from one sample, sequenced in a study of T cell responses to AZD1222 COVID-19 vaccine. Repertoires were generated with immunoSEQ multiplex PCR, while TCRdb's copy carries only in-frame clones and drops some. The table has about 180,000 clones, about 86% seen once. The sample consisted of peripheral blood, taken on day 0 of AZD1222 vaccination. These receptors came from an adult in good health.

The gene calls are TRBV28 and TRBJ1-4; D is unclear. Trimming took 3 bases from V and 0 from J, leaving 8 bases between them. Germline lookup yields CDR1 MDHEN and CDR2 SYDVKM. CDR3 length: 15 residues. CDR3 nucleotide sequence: TGTGCCAGCAGTTTTTGGAGATCAACTAATGAAAAACTGTTTTTT. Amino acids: CASSFWRSTNEKLFF.

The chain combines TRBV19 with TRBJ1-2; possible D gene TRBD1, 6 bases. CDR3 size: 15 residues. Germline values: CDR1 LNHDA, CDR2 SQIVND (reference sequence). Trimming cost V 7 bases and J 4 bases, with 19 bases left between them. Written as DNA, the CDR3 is TGTGCCAGTAACACCGGGACACCGAGTGGCTATGGCTACACCTTC. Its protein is CASNTGTPSGYGYTF.

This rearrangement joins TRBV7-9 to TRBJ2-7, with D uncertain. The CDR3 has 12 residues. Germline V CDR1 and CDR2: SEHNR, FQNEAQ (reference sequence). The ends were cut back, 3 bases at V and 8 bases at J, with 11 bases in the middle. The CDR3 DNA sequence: TGTGCCAGCAGCTTCATTGAGGTCCAGCAGTACTTC. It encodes CASSFIEVQQYF.

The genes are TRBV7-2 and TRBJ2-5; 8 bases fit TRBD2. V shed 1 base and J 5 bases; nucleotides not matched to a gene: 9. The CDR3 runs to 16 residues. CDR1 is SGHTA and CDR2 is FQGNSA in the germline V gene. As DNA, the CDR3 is TGTGCCAGCAGCTTAGTTACGGGACTAGTCGGCGAGACCCAGTACTTC. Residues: CASSLVTGLVGETQYF.

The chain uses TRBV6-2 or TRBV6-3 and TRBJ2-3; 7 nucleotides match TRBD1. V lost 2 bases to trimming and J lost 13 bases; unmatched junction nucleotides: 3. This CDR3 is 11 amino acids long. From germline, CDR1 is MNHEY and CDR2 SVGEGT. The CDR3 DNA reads TGTGCCAGCAGTTACCCAGGGACAGAGTATTTT. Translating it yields CASSYPGTEYF.

CDR3 residues: CASSTQGGNTEAFF. The CDR3 nucleotides read TGTGCCAGCAGTACGCAGGGGGGGAACACTGAAGCTTTCTTT. The chain joins TRBV28 to TRBJ1-1; the match to TRBD1 covers 7 bases. J lost 1 base, V lost 5 bases, and 4 bases had no gene match. CDR1 and CDR2 from the germline V gene are MDHEN and SYDVKM. This CDR3 contains 14 residues.

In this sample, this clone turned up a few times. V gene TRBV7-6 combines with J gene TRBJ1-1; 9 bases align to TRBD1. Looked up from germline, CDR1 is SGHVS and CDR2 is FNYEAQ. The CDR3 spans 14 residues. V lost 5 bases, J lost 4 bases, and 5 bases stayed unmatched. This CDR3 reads CASSAGTGTTEAFF. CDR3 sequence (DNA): TGTGCCAGCAGCGCAGGGACAGGGACCACTGAAGCTTTCTTT.

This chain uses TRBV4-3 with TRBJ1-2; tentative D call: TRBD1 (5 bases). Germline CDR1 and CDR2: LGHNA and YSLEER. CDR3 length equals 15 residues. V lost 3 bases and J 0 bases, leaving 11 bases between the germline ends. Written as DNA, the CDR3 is TGCGCCAGCAGCCATACCGGGACGGCTAACTATGGCTACACCTTC. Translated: CASSHTGTANYGYTF.

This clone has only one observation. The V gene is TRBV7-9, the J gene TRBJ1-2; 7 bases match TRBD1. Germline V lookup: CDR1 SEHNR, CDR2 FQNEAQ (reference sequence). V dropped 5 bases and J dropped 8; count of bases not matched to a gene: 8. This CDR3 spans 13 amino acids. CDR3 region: CASSEVRGEGYTF. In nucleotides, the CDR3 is TGTGCCAGCAGCGAGGTCAGGGGGGAAGGCTACACCTTC.

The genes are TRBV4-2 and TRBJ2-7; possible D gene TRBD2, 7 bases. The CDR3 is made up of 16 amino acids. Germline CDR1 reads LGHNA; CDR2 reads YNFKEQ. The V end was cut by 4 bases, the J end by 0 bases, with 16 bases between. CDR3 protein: CASSRLGGGSSYEQYF. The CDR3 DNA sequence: TGTGCCAGCAGCCGCCTAGGGGGGGGCAGCTCCTACGAGCAGTACTTC.

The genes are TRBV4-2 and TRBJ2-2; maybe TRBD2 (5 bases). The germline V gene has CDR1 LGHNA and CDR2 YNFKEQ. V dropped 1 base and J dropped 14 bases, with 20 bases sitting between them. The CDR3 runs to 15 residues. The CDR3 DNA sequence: TGTGCCAGCAGCCAAGGGGAGAGCGTTTACAAATATCTGTTTTTT. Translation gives CASSQGESVYKYLFF.

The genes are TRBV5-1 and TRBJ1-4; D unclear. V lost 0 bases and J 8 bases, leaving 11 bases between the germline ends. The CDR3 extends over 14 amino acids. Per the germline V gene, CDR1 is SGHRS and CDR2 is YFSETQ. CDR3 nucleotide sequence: TGCGCCAGCAGCTTGGGCCTAGCGAGGGAAAAACTGTTTTTT. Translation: CASSLGLAREKLFF.

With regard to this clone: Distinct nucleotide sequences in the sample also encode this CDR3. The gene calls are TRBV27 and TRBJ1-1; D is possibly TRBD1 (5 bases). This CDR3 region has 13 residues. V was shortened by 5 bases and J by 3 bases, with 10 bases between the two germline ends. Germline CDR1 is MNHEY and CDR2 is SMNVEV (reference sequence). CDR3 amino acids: CASSLDRDTEAFF. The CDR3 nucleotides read TGTGCCAGCAGTCTTGACAGAGACACTGAAGCTTTCTTT.

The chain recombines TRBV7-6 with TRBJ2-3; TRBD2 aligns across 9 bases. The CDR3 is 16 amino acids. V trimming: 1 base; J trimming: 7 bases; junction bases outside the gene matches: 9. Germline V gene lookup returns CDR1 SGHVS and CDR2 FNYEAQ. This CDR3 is CASSLVAAGGTNTQYF. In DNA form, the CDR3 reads TGTGCCAGCAGCTTAGTGGCAGCGGGAGGCACTAATACGCAGTATTTT.

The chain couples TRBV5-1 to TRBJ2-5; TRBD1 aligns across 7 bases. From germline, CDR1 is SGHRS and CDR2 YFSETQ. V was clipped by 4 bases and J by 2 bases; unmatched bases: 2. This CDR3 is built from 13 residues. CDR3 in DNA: TGCGCCAGCAGCCCGACAGGGCAAGAGACCCAGTACTTC. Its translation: CASSPTGQETQYF. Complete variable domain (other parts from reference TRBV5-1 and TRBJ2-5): KAGVTQTPRYLIKTRGQQVTLSCSPISGHRSVSWYQQTPGQGLQFLFEYFSETQRNKGNFPGRFSGRQFSNSRSEMNVSTLELGDSALYLCASSPTGQETQYFGPGTRLLVL.

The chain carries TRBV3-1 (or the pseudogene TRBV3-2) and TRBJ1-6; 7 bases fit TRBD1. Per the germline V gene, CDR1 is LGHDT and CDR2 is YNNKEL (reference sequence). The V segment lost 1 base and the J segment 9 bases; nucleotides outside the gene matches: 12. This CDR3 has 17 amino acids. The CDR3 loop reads CASSQVMVRQGGSPLHF. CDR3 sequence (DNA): TGTGCCAGCAGCCAAGTGATGGTCAGACAGGGAGGTTCACCCCTCCACTTT.

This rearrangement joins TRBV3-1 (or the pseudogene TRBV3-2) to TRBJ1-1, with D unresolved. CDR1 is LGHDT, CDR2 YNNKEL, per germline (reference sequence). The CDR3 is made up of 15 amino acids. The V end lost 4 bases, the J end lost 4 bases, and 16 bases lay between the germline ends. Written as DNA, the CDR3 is TGTGCCAGCAGCCTGGGTGTGAACTTGGGCACTGAAGCTTTCTTT. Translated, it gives CASSLGVNLGTEAFF.

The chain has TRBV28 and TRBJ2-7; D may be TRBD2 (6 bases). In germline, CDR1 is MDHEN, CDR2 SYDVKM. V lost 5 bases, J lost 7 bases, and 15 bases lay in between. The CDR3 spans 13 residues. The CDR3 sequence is CASSPTRGGEQYF. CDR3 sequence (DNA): TGTGCCAGCAGTCCGACCCGGGGAGGAGAGCAGTACTTC.

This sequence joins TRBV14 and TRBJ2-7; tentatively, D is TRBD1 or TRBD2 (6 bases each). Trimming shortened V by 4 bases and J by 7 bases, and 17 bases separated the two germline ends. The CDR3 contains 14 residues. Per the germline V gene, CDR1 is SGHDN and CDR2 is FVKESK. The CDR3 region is CASSRQVGGGEQYF. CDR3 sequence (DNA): TGTGCCAGCAGCCGCCAGGTTGGAGGGGGAGAGCAGTACTTC.

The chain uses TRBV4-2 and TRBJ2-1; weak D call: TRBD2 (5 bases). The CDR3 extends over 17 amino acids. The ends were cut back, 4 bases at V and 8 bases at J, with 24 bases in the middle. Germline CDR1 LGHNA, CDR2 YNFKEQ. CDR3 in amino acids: CASSPSPNSEHRDEQFF. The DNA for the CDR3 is TGTGCCAGCAGCCCCTCTCCTAATAGCGAACATCGGGATGAGCAGTTCTTC.

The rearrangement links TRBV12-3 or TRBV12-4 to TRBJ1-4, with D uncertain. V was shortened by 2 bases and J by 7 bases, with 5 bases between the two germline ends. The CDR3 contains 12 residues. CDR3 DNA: TGTGCCAGCAGTTTAACGCGTGAAAAACTGTTTTTT. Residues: CASSLTREKLFF.

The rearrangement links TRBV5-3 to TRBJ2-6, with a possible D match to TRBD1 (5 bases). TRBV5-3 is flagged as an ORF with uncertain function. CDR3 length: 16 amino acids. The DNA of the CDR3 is TGTCCCACAAACAAGGGGCCCGACTCTGGGGCCAACGTCCTGACTTTC. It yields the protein CPTNKGPDSGANVLTF.

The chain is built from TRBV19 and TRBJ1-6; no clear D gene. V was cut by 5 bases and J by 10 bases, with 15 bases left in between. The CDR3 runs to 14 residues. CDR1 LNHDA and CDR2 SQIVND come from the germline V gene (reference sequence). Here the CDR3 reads CASSPGNSASPLHF. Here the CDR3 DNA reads TGTGCCAGTAGTCCGGGCAATTCGGCCTCACCCCTCCACTTT.

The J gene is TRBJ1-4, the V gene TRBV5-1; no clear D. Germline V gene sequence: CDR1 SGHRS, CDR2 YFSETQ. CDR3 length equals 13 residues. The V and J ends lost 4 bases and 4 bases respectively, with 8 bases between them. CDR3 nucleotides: TGCGCCAGCAGCCCGACCCTTAATGAAAAACTGTTTTTT. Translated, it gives CASSPTLNEKLFF.